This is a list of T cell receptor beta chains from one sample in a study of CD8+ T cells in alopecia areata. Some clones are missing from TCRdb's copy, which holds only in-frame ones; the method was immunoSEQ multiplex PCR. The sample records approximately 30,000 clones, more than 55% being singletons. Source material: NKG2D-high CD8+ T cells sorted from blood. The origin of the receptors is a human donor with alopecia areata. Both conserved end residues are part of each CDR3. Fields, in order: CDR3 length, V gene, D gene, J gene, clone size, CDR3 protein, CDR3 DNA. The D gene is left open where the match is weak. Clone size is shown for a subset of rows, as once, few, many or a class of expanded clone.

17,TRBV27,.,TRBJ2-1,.,CASSPDPAPGPYNEQFF,TGTGCCAGCAGTCCAGACCCGGCCCCCGGTCCCTACAATGAGCAGTTCTTC
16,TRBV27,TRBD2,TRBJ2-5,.,CASSLGGRTVGETQYF,TGTGCCAGCAGTTTGGGCGGGAGGACCGTCGGGGAGACCCAGTACTTC
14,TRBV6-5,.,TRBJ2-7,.,CASSYGVVSGEQYF,TGTGCCAGCAGTTACGGGGTCGTAAGCGGCGAGCAGTACTTC
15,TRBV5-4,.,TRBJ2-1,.,CASLFIGTSNNEQFF,TGTGCCAGCCTATTCATCGGGACTTCGAACAATGAGCAGTTCTTC
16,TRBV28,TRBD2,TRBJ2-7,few,CASSSGTSGGAYEQYF,TGTGCCAGCAGTTCCGGGACTAGCGGGGGCGCCTACGAGCAGTACTTC
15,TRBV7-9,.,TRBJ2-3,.,CASSLESSGLSTQYF,TGTGCCAGCAGCTTAGAGTCCTCGGGGCTTAGTACGCAGTATTTT
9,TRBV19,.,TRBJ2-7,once,CASRDEQYF,TGTGCCAGCAGAGACGAGCAGTACTTC
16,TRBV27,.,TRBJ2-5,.,CASSILSGPLQETQYF,TGTGCCAGCAGTATCCTCTCCGGACCACTGCAAGAGACCCAGTACTTC
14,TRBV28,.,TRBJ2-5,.,CASSFVKNIETQYF,TGTGCCAGCAGTTTCGTAAAAAACATCGAGACCCAGTACTTC
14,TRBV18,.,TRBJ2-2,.,CASTPEPNTGELFF,TGTGCCAGCACCCCGGAACCGAACACCGGGGAGCTGTTTTTT
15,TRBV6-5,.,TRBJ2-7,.,CASSPDTTYGDEQYF,TGTGCCAGCAGCCCGGACACAACCTACGGGGACGAGCAGTACTTC
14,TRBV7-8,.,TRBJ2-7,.,CASSRPEVAWEQYF,TGTGCCAGCAGCCGGCCCGAGGTCGCGTGGGAGCAGTACTTC
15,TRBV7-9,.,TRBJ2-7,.,CASSLVGQDYYEQYF,TGTGCCAGCAGCTTAGTAGGGCAGGACTATTACGAGCAGTACTTC
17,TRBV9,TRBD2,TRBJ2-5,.,CASSVGGVSGGQETQYF,TGTGCCAGCAGCGTAGGAGGGGTTAGCGGGGGACAAGAGACCCAGTACTTC
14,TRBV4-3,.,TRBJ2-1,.,CASSHRSLHNEQFF,TGCGCCAGCAGCCACAGGTCCCTCCATAATGAGCAGTTCTTC
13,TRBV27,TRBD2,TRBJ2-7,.,CASSVAGVYEQYF,TGTGCCAGCAGTGTAGCGGGAGTCTACGAGCAGTACTTC
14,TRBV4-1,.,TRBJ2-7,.,CASSQDGLAYEQYF,TGCGCCAGCAGCCAAGACGGCCTCGCCTACGAGCAGTACTTC
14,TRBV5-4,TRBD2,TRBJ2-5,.,CASSSVAGEETQYF,TGTGCCAGCAGCTCTGTAGCGGGAGAAGAGACCCAGTACTTC
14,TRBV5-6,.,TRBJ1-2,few,CASSGTVENYGYTF,TGTGCCAGCAGCGGCACAGTCGAAAATTATGGCTACACCTTC
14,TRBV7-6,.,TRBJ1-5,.,CASSEADGNQPQHF,TGTGCCAGCAGCGAGGCAGATGGCAATCAGCCCCAGCATTTT
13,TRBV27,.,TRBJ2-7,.,CASSRQSTYEQYF,TGTGCCAGCAGTCGACAGTCAACCTACGAGCAGTACTTC
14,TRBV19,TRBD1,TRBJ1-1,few,CASSFGTGRTEAFF,TGTGCCAGTAGTTTCGGGACAGGGCGCACTGAAGCTTTCTTT
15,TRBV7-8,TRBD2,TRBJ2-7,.,CASSLIGTSVHEQYF,TGTGCCAGCAGCTTAATCGGGACTAGCGTCCACGAGCAGTACTTC
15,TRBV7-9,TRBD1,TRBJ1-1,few,CASSTRDRVPTEAFF,TGTGCCAGCAGCACCCGGGACAGGGTCCCCACTGAAGCTTTCTTT
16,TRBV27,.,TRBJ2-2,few,CASSFGGLPHTGELFF,TGTGCCAGCAGTTTTGGGGGGCTTCCGCACACCGGGGAGCTGTTTTTT
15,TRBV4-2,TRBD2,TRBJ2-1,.,CASSQGRGDYNEQFF,TGTGCCAGCAGCCAAGGACGGGGGGACTACAATGAGCAGTTCTTC
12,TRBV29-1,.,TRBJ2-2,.,CSVVGNTGELFF,TGCAGCGTTGTTGGGAACACCGGGGAGCTGTTTTTT
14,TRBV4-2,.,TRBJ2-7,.,CASSQDPLGPEQYF,TGTGCCAGCAGCCAAGATCCTTTAGGGCCCGAGCAGTACTTC
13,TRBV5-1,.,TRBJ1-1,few,CASTGRMNTEAFF,TGCGCCAGCACGGGACGGATGAACACTGAAGCTTTCTTT
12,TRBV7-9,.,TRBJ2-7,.,CASSGGLYEQYF,TGTGCCAGCAGTGGGGGGCTCTACGAGCAGTACTTC
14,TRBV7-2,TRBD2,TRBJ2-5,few,CASSSGLGLDTQYF,TGTGCCAGCAGCTCGGGACTAGGCCTCGATACCCAGTACTTC
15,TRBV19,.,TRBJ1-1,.,CASSIASGVNTEAFF,TGTGCCAGTAGTATAGCATCGGGAGTGAACACTGAAGCTTTCTTT
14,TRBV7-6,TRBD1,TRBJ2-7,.,CASSAGTALYEQYF,TGTGCCAGCAGCGCCGGGACAGCTCTTTACGAGCAGTACTTC
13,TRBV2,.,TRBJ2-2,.,CAYGGRNTGELFF,TGTGCCTACGGGGGGCGAAACACCGGGGAGCTGTTTTTT
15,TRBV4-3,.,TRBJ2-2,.,CASSQGAPNTGELFF,TGCGCCAGCAGCCAGGGGGCTCCGAACACCGGGGAGCTGTTTTTT
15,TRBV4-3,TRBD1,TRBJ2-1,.,CASSHGTGVGNEQFF,TGCGCCAGCAGCCACGGGACAGGGGTCGGCAATGAGCAGTTCTTC
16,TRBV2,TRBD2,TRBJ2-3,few,CASSEGTSGRADTQYF,TGTGCCAGCAGTGAAGGGACTAGCGGGAGAGCAGATACGCAGTATTTT
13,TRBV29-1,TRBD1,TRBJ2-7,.,CSVETGGPYEQYF,TGCAGCGTTGAGACAGGGGGGCCTTACGAGCAGTACTTC
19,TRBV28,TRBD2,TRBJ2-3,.,CASITPGLAGGSQGDTQYF,TGTGCCAGCATTACCCCCGGACTAGCGGGGGGAAGTCAGGGAGATACGCAGTATTTT
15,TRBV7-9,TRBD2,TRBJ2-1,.,CASSLVERGRDEQFF,TGTGCCAGCAGCTTAGTTGAGCGGGGCCGCGATGAGCAGTTCTTC
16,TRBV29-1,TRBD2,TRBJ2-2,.,CSVVTGLAENTGELFF,TGCAGCGTTGTCACCGGACTAGCGGAGAACACCGGGGAGCTGTTTTTT
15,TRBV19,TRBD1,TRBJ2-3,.,CASNPRGQDTDTQYF,TGTGCCAGTAACCCTCGGGGACAGGACACAGATACGCAGTATTTT
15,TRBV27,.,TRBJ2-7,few,CASSFGGPTSYEQYF,TGTGCCAGCAGTTTTGGGGGTCCTACTTCCTACGAGCAGTACTTC
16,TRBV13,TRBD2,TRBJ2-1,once,CASSLVVAGDDNEQFF,TGTGCCAGCAGCTTAGTGGTAGCGGGAGATGACAATGAGCAGTTCTTC
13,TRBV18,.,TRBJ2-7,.,CASSSPATYEQYF,TGTGCCAGCTCATCGCCGGCAACCTACGAGCAGTACTTC
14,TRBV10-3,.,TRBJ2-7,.,CAISDGTNVPEQYF,TGTGCCATCAGTGACGGGACCAACGTTCCCGAGCAGTACTTC
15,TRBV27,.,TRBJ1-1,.,CASSLTYTGYTEAFF,TGTGCCAGCAGTTTAACATATACAGGGTACACTGAAGCTTTCTTT
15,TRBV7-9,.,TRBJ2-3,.,CASRSTGGPEDTQYF,TGTGCCAGCAGGTCAACGGGGGGCCCCGAGGATACGCAGTATTTT
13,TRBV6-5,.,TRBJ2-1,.,CASSYSLSGIKFF,TGTGCCAGCAGTTACTCGTTGTCCGGGATTAAGTTCTTC
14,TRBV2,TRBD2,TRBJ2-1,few,CASSPLAAYNEQFF,TGTGCCAGCAGTCCCCTAGCGGCATACAATGAGCAGTTCTTC
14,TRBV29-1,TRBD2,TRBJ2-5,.,CSVRTSSGMETQYF,TGCAGCGTCCGAACTTCAAGCGGGATGGAGACCCAGTACTTC
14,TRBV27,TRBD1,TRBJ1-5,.,CASSSRGVNQPQHF,TGTGCCAGCAGTAGCAGGGGGGTCAATCAGCCCCAGCATTTT
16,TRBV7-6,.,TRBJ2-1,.,CASSWYRTQIDNEQFF,TGTGCCAGCAGCTGGTACCGGACGCAAATCGACAATGAGCAGTTCTTC
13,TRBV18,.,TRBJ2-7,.,CASSGDSAYEQYF,TGTGCCAGCTCTGGGGACTCGGCCTACGAGCAGTACTTC
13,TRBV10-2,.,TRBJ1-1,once,CASSESRGTEAFF,TGCGCCAGCAGTGAGTCGAGGGGCACTGAAGCTTTCTTT
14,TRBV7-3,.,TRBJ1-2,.,CASSLSPGQGGYTF,TGTGCCAGCAGCTTAAGTCCAGGGCAAGGTGGCTACACCTTC
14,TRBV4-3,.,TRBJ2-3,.,CASSQAVLTDTQYF,TGCGCCAGCAGCCAAGCGGTTCTCACAGATACGCAGTATTTT
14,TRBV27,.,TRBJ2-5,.,CASSLASDQETQYF,TGTGCCAGCAGTTTAGCCTCAGATCAAGAGACCCAGTACTTC
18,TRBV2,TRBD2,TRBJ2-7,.,CASSESRIGSGRPYEQYF,TGTGCCAGCAGTGAATCCCGGATTGGTAGCGGGAGACCTTACGAGCAGTACTTC